The 16 T cell receptor beta chains in this list originate from one sample, sequenced in a study of identical twins. TCRdb recomputed calls from the 5' RACE reads with MiXCR, one row per CDR3 protein. Among approximately 690,000 distinct CDR3 sequences, 5.5% to 7.5% were seen once, and the ten largest hold approximately 2%. Sample: naive T cells sorted from blood. The receptors here all came from a man between 18 and 35 years old in good health.

This clonotype was counted only a few times. The CDR3 carries no conserved terminal phenylalanine or tryptophan, so it likely arises from a read error. No DNA is shown, since the ends of the CDR3 on it are uncertain; the CDR3 is the one TCRdb lists. The V call is TRBV21-1, the J call TRBJ2-4; the table's TRBD1 call for D was not verified on the DNA. TRBV21-1 is shown as a pseudogene. Both ends counted, the CDR3 spans 8 residues. This chain's CDR3 is CASTQGPA.

This clonotype was seen a handful of times. The chain links TRBV20-1 to TRBJ2-1, with 11 bases lining up with TRBD2. In germline, CDR1 is DFQATT, CDR2 SNEGSKA (reference sequence). The CDR3 has 18 residues. V lost 6 bases, J lost 0 bases, and 13 bases stayed unmatched. The CDR3 reads CSASSSGRPGSSYNEQFF. DNA for the CDR3: TGCAGTGCATCCTCTAGCGGGAGGCCAGGGAGCTCCTACAATGAGCAGTTCTTC.

This clonotype was detected many times. The chain joins TRBV2 to TRBJ2-1; D is uncertain. V lost 2 bases, J lost 5 bases, and 10 bases lay in between. The CDR3 covers 14 residues. In germline, CDR1 is SNHLY, CDR2 FYNNEI. CDR3 sequence reads: CASSELGNHNEQFF. CDR3 coding DNA: TGTGCCAGCAGTGAACTAGGGAACCACAATGAGCAGTTCTTC.

This clonotype was seen more than once but under ten times. The V gene is TRBV6-1, the J gene TRBJ2-7, with D possibly matching TRBD2 (6 bases). Looked up from germline, CDR1 is MNHNS and CDR2 is SASEGT. Trimming cost V 7 bases and J 4 bases, with 17 bases left between them. The CDR3 runs to 14 residues. CDR3 bases: TGTGCCAGCACCCGGGCCTCTAGCGAGTACGAGCAGTACTTC. Amino acids: CASTRASSEYEQYF.

This clonotype was seen ten or more times. The chain is built from TRBV20-1 and TRBJ2-1; the D gene is possibly TRBD1 (6 bases). The germline gives CDR1 DFQATT, CDR2 SNEGSKA (reference sequence). The CDR3 sequence is 16 residues long. The V end lost 2 bases, the J end lost 5 bases, and 19 bases lay between the germline ends. The CDR3 sequence: CSARQGWQILNNEQFF. The CDR3 coding sequence is TGCAGTGCTAGACAGGGGTGGCAGATACTCAACAATGAGCAGTTCTTC.

This clonotype was counted ten times or more. The rearrangement links TRBV2 to TRBJ2-7, with TRBD2 identical over 12 bases. Germline trimming cut 8 bases from V and 5 bases from J; bases unmatched to any gene: 10. The germline V gene has CDR1 SNHLY and CDR2 FYNNEI. The CDR3 runs 15 residues. The chain's CDR3 is CASLMDLAGGNEQYV. The CDR3 bases are TGTGCCAGCTTAATGGACCTAGCGGGAGGGAACGAGCAGTACGTC.

This clonotype was observed many times. This rearrangement joins TRBV5-1 to TRBJ1-1; no reliable D call. V was cut by 7 bases and J by 1 base, with 11 bases left in between. Germline V CDR1 and CDR2: SGHRS, YFSETQ. The CDR3 length is 13 residues. CDR3 DNA sequence: TGCGCCAGCCACCCCCCGGGGAACACTGAAGCTTTCTTT. This codes for CASHPPGNTEAFF.

This clonotype has just a few counts. The CDR3 sequence: CASSGVKRDTQPQHF. The CDR3 DNA sequence: TGTGCCAGCAGTGGGGTGAAACGGGACACCCAGCCCCAGCATTTT. This chain links TRBV6-1 with TRBJ1-5, with D tentatively TRBD1 (6 bases). The germline gives CDR1 MNHNS, CDR2 SASEGT. The CDR3 consists of 15 residues. The germline V and J ends were trimmed by 4 bases and 7 bases, with 17 bases remaining between them.

This clonotype has a count of ten or more. This chain connects TRBV5-1 to TRBJ2-3; 10 positions match TRBD2. CDR3 length equals 17 residues. With 3 bases clipped from V and 3 bases from J, the junction kept 10 bases outside the gene matches. CDR1 is SGHRS, CDR2 YFSETQ, per germline. DNA for the CDR3: TGCGCCAGCAGCTCCAGCGGGAGGGACTTAAGGACAGATACGCAGTATTTT. This translates into CASSSSGRDLRTDTQYF.

The rearrangement uses TRBV20-1 and TRBJ1-5; no reliable D call. The CDR3 totals 14 residues. The V and J ends lost 3 bases and 7 bases respectively, with 16 bases between them. Germline CDR1 and CDR2: DFQATT and SNEGSKA (reference sequence). As DNA, the CDR3 is TGCAGTGCTAGGGTGGGGAGGGTAGGGCAGCCCCAGCATTTT. Its protein product is CSARVGRVGQPQHF.

This clonotype was seen once. The V call is TRBV6-1, the J call TRBJ2-5; possible D gene TRBD2, 6 bases. V lost 6 bases and J lost 1, with 15 bases in between. The CDR3 extends over 15 amino acids. Germline V lookup: CDR1 MNHNS, CDR2 SASEGT. CDR3 in amino acids: CASSAGSGGQETQYF. In nucleotides, the CDR3 is TGTGCCAGCAGCGCGGGGAGTGGGGGCCAAGAGACCCAGTACTTC.

This clonotype occurred many times. This chain joins TRBV20-1 and TRBJ2-1, with 11 positions matching TRBD2. Per the germline V gene, CDR1 is DFQATT and CDR2 is SNEGSKA (reference sequence). The length of the CDR3 is 13 residues. V lost 1 base, J lost 8 bases, and 1 base stayed unmatched. The chain's CDR3 is CSARVAGGDEQFF. DNA for the CDR3: TGCAGTGCTAGAGTAGCGGGAGGGGATGAGCAGTTCTTC.

This clonotype occurred many times. The V gene is TRBV5-1, the J gene TRBJ2-5; 10 nucleotides agree with TRBD2. The germline CDR1 and CDR2 sequences are SGHRS and YFSETQ. There are 14 residues in the CDR3. Trimming took 4 bases from V and 5 from J; bases not matched to a gene: 5. CDR3: CASSHLAGGETQYF. CDR3 coding DNA: TGCGCCAGCAGCCATTTAGCGGGGGGCGAGACCCAGTACTTC.

This clonotype was seen more than once but under ten times. The chain joins TRBV5-1 to TRBJ2-1, with 13 bases that match TRBD2. CDR3 size: 15 residues. Germline CDR1 reads SGHRS; CDR2 reads YFSETQ. V lost 4 bases and J lost 6; bases outside the gene matches: 4. CDR3 sequence reads: CASSGWTSGSNEQFF. The CDR3 DNA is TGCGCCAGCAGCGGGTGGACTAGCGGGAGCAATGAGCAGTTCTTC.

This clonotype was seen at least ten times. The chain links TRBV5-1 to TRBJ2-1; 10 bases fit TRBD2. The CDR3 is made up of 17 amino acids. Per germline, CDR1 SGHRS and CDR2 YFSETQ. V shed 5 bases and J 2 bases; nucleotides not matched to a gene: 10. CDR3 DNA sequence: TGCGCCAGCAGGGATACCCCCACTAGCGGGACCTACAATGAGCAGTTCTTC. Translated, it gives CASRDTPTSGTYNEQFF.

This clonotype has a handful of counts. The J gene is TRBJ2-7, the V gene TRBV29-1, with 7 bases matching TRBD1. Germline CDR1 SQVTM, CDR2 ANQGSEA. Trimming removed 2 bases from V and 1 base from J; junction bases left unmatched: 5. This CDR3 comprises 14 residues. The CDR3: CSVEIPGGSYEQYF. For the CDR3, the DNA is TGCAGCGTTGAAATCCCAGGGGGTTCCTACGAGCAGTACTTC.